This T cell receptor beta chain appears in the sequencing data of a study of T cell clonotyping in hematopoietic cell transplantation. Study overall: Blood collection times were about day -28 and days 30, 100, 180 posttransplant. Study results and limitations: Recipient TCR diversity dropped after transplant; expanded clonotypes rose from day 30 to 180. Graft donor and pretransplant recipient Inverse Simpson Index values predicted broader posttransplant TCR diversity.

With regard to this clone: The antigen remains undetermined.

Using immunoSEQ multiplex PCR, the repertoire was profiled, and TCRdb retains in-frame clones only, with some absent. The repertoire holds about 8,100 clones, with roughly 91% as singletons. Unmatched junction bases numbered 7, after V lost 0 bases and J lost 2 bases. The germline V gene has CDR1 LNHNV and CDR2 YYDKDF (reference sequence). The CDR3 is 17 amino acids. This clonotype was sampled from a male patient between 55 and 70 years old who had an allogeneic stem cell transplant from a related donor, so the T cells may come from the graft donor. Some clones in this sample may be carry-over from other donors' samples. The chain uses TRBV15 and TRBJ2-3; 8 bases agree with TRBD2. The sample in question was peripheral blood mononuclear cells, obtained at the time of graft-versus-host disease after allogeneic stem cell transplant. The CDR3 protein is CATSRELLAGNTDTQYF. DNA of the CDR3: TGTGCCACCAGCAGAGAACTCCTAGCGGGTAACACAGATACGCAGTATTTT.